This record looks at one T cell receptor beta chain sequence and its context. Its matching antigen is unknown. The data derive from a study of cytomegalovirus exposure and HLA in healthy donors. PCR primers comprised 60 Vbeta and 13 Jbeta primers. Profiling relied on immunoSEQ multiplex PCR, and the TCRdb table lists in-frame clones only, not all of them. The sample contains about 200,000 clones, roughly 84% of which appear only once. Study-wide points: In a later analysis, at a false discovery rate of 0.05, roughly 18,000 TCR beta sequences were associated with HLA alleles.

This CDR3 region has 15 residues. In germline, CDR1 is MGHRA, CDR2 YSYEKL. Trimming took 4 bases from V and 6 from J; bases not matched to a gene: 8. The chain employs TRBV4-1 and TRBJ2-1, with 8 positions matching TRBD2. The receptor was isolated from a girl under 18 in good health and CMV-seronegative. Material: PBMCs. The CDR3 loop reads CASSRTGTSFNEQFF. As DNA, the CDR3 is TGCGCCAGCAGCCGCACCGGGACTAGTTTCAATGAGCAGTTCTTC.